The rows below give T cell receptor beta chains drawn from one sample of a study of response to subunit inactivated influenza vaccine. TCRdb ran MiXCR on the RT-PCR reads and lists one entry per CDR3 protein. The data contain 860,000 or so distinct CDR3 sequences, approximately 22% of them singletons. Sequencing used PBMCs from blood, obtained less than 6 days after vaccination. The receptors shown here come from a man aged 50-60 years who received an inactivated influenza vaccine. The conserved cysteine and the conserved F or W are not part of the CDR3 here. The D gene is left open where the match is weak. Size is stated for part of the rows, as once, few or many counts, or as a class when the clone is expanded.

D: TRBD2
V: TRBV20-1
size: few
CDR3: SASRDGLARGGREQF

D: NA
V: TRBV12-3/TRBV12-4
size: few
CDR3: ASRLYTGELF

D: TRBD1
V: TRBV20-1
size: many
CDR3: SASPGTVLDYEQY

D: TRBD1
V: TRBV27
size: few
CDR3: ASRGGGTGSSYEQY

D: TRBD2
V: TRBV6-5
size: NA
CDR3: ASSYPTSGGYNEQF

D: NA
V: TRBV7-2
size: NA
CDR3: ASSLVHGIEETQY

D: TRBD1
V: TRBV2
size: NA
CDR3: ASSEGQGSEQF

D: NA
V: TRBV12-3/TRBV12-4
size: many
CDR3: ASRPTGFWGYT

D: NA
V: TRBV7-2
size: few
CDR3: ASSLGGGNYEQY

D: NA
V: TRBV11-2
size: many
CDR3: ASSLPVNTGELF

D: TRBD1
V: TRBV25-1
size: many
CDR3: ASSESRDRVLGETQY

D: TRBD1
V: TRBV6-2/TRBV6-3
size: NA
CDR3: ASSYSISDRERPWWDTQY

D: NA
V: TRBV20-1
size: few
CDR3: SASKIGGRASNQPQH

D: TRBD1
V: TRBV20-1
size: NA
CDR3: SAPGTGLTDTQY

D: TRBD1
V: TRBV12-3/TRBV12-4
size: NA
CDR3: ASSRTGAEQY

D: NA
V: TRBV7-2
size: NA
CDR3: ASSPGVGYNEQF

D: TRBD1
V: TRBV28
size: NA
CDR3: ASSQGTGGVYGYT

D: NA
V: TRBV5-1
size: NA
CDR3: ASSLGPGKNIQY

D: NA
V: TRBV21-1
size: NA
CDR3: ASSKDLGVYSNQPQH

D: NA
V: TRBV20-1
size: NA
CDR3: SARGGAGTAYEQY

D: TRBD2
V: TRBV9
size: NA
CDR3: ASSVVSGGGEQF

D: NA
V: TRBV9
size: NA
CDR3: ASSGGNLAQSYTGELF

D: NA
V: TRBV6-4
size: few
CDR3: ASSDSGEKLF

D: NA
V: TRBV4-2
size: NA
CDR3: ASSRRSPGNEQF

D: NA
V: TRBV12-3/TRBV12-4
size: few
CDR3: ASSPRPGYGYT

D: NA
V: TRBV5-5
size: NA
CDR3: ASSLGQGRSQPQH

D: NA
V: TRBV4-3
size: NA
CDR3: ASSQDSGEHYGYT

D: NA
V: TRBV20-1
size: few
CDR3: SATGTRSYEQY

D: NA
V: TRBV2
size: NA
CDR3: ASSGYGPYNEQF

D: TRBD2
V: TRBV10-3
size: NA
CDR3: AISESGTSDLNTGELF

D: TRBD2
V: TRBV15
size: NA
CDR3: ATSRGTSGAYNEQF

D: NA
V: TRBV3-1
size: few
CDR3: ASSQGDLPFYNEQF

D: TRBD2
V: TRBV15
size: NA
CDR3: ATSNLAGHYYGQY

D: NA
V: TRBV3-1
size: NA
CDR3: ASSQGRGGYEQF

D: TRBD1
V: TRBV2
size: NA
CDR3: ASKTTGGSTHEQY

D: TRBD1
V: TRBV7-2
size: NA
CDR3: ASSVTGGGSNEKLF

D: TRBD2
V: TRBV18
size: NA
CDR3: ASSATGLAGSGELF

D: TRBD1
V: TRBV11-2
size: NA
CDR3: ASSKSGTDNSYNEQF

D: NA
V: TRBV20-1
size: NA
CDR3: SAWTTRQETQY

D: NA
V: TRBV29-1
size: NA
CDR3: SVGGRATNEKLF

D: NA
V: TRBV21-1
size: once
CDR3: ASSKTTPTGGNKNEQF

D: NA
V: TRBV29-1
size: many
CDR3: SVGALGETQY

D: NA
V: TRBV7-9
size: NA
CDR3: ASSLAGRYEQY

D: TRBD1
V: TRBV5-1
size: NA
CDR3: ASSGQGAESGYT